The 18 T cell receptor beta chains reported below all come from one sample, sequenced in a study of T cell repertoires in aging, cancer and after chemotherapy. The template was genomic DNA from peripheral blood, not RNA. A mixed TRB-A/B primer pool amplified rearranged TRB by multiplex touch-down PCR. TCRdb reanalysed the multiplex PCR reads using MiXCR and keeps one entry per CDR3 protein. The sample lists under 1,500 distinct CDR3 sequences, approximately 30% occurring once. Sample: blood. The receptors were sampled from a human donor with a solid tumor. The donor label of this sample is uncertain.

J is TRBJ2-7 and V is TRBV20-1; D unresolved. Trimming shortened V by 6 bases and J by 0 bases, and 15 bases separated the two germline ends. The CDR3 consists of 14 residues. CDR1 DFQATT and CDR2 SNEGSKA come from the germline V gene (reference sequence). The CDR3 spells CSATPTGLSYEQYF. In DNA, the CDR3 is TGCAGTGCCACCCCTACCGGCCTCTCCTACGAGCAGTACTTC.

The V gene is TRBV19, the J gene TRBJ2-1; the match to TRBD2 covers 12 bases. The V gene's germline CDR1 is LNHDA and CDR2 SQIVND (reference sequence). This CDR3 has 16 residues. Germline trimming cut 1 base from V and 3 bases from J; bases unmatched to any gene: 1. Here the CDR3 DNA reads TGTGCCAGTAGTATAGCGACTAGCGGGAGCTACAATGAGCAGTTCTTC. This sequence encodes CASSIATSGSYNEQFF.

This clonotype is large within its sample. The V and J genes are TRBV6-1 and TRBJ1-2; D remains ambiguous. This CDR3 has 11 residues. Per the germline V gene, CDR1 is MNHNS and CDR2 is SASEGT. Trimming removed 4 bases at V and 5 bases at J, with 5 bases between. The CDR3 region has the DNA TGTGCCAGCAGTGCGGTGTATGGCTACACCTTC. Protein sequence: CASSAVYGYTF.

The chain is built from TRBV30 and TRBJ2-5, with D possibly matching TRBD2 (7 bases). This CDR3 is built from 14 residues. Germline V lookup: CDR1 GTSNPN, CDR2 SVGIG (reference sequence). Trimming took off 1 base at V and 4 bases at J, with 13 bases between the two ends. This CDR3 reads CAWSGQGGGETQYF. The CDR3 DNA sequence: TGTGCCTGGAGTGGCCAGGGAGGGGGAGAGACCCAGTACTTC.

The sample holds one count of this clonotype. The CDR3 here is CASSQVQTGGFFDEQFF. The DNA for the CDR3 is TGTGCCAGCAGCCAAGTTCAAACGGGGGGTTTTTTCGATGAGCAGTTCTTC. The V gene is TRBV5-6, the J gene TRBJ2-1; 7 nucleotides agree with TRBD2. Germline CDR1 reads SGHDT; CDR2 reads YYEEEE. Trimming removed 4 bases from V and 8 bases from J; junction bases left unmatched: 18. The CDR3 runs to 17 residues.

By share, this clonotype ranks as large. This rearrangement joins TRBV10-2 to TRBJ2-7; 10 nucleotides align to TRBD2. Germline trimming cut 6 bases from V and 4 bases from J; bases unmatched to any gene: 3. Germline lookup yields CDR1 WSHSY and CDR2 SAAADI. The CDR3 consists of 13 residues. CDR3 loop: CASSQGLAYEQYF. In DNA, the CDR3 is TGCGCCAGCAGCCAGGGACTAGCGTACGAGCAGTACTTC.

By sample fraction, this clonotype is large. J is TRBJ1-6 and V is TRBV5-4; no reliable D call. Germline CDR1 reads SGHNT; CDR2 reads YYREEE (reference sequence). Trimming shortened V by 0 bases and J by 6 bases, and 7 bases separated the two germline ends. CDR3 length: 14 residues. CDR3 residues: CASSLATANSPLHF. The CDR3 DNA follows: TGTGCCAGCAGCTTGGCCACAGCTAATTCACCCCTCCACTTT.

This clonotype was recorded only once. The V call is TRBV7-2, the J call TRBJ2-2; possible D gene TRBD2, 5 bases. CDR3 length equals 14 residues. Trimming cost V 5 bases and J 7 bases, with 14 bases left between them. The germline V gene has CDR1 SGHTA and CDR2 FQGNSA. The CDR3 here is CASSRIVGDGELFF. The CDR3 nucleotides are TGTGCCAGCAGCCGCATCGTGGGAGACGGGGAGCTGTTTTTT.

A remark on this clonotype: A much larger clone differs by one base, so this may be a read error. V and J are TRBV27 and TRBJ1-2; TRBD1 agrees at 7 bases. Germline CDR1 reads MNHEY; CDR2 reads SMNVEV (reference sequence). The CDR3 is 15 amino acids. The CDR3: CSSRQGTQGMGGYTF. As DNA, the CDR3 is TGTTCCAGCAGACAAGGGACACAGGGGATGGGTGGCTACACCTTC.

In its sample, this clonotype was seen a few times. The chain couples TRBV20-1 to TRBJ2-1; D is uncertain. The CDR3 consists of 11 residues. V shed 7 bases and J shed 2 bases, with 6 bases lying between them. Germline CDR1 is DFQATT and CDR2 is SNEGSKA (reference sequence). The DNA for the CDR3 is TGCAGTGTCACCCCCTACAATGAGCAGTTCTTC. As protein: CSVTPYNEQFF.

On this clonotype: The conserved phenylalanine or tryptophan is not found at the CDR3 terminus, so this likely reflects a read error. The chain joins TRBV28 to TRBJ1-2; D is uncertain. V was clipped by 3 bases and J by 1 base, with 6 bases between them. The CDR3 has 13 residues. Germline-derived CDR1 and CDR2 are MDHEN and SYDVKM. The CDR3 loop is CASSLGFNYGYTL. The CDR3 nucleotides read TGTGCCAGCAGTTTGGGCTTTAACTATGGCTACACCCTC.

On this clonotype: A much larger clone is a single base away; this may be a read error. J is TRBJ1-1 and V is TRBV27, with D perhaps TRBD1 (5 bases). This CDR3 comprises 13 residues. CDR1 MNHEY and CDR2 SMNVEV come from the germline V gene (reference sequence). The DNA of the CDR3 is TGTTCCAGCAGTCCCAGGGACTACACTGAAGCTTTCTTT. Residues: CSSSPRDYTEAFF.

The V gene is TRBV5-4, the J gene TRBJ2-1; TRBD1 or TRBD2 may be the D gene (6 bases each). This CDR3 contains 16 residues. Germline V gene sequence: CDR1 SGHNT, CDR2 YYREEE (reference sequence). Deletions cut 4 bases from V and 0 bases from J, with 14 bases between. The DNA for the CDR3 is TGTGCCAGCAGCCCGGGGGCCCAGAGCTCCTACAATGAGCAGTTCTTC. Amino acids: CASSPGAQSSYNEQFF.

In this sample, this clonotype is large. V usage is TRBV10-3 and J usage is TRBJ1-1; no definite D call. CDR1 and CDR2 (germline): ENHRY, SYGVKD. CDR3 length equals 16 residues. V lost 10 bases and J 0 bases, leaving 21 bases between the germline ends. Here the CDR3 reads CASTAEVTDMNTEAFF. For the CDR3, the DNA is TGTGCCAGCACCGCGGAGGTAACAGACATGAACACTGAAGCTTTCTTT.

This clonotype was detected only a few times. The chain joins TRBV20-1 to TRBJ1-1; TRBD1 might be the D (6 bases). Per germline, CDR1 DFQATT and CDR2 SNEGSKA (reference sequence). This CDR3 has 11 amino acids. Trimming stripped 5 bases from V and 9 bases from J, with 13 bases between. For the CDR3, the DNA is TGCAGTGCTGTACAGGGTGTGAAAGCTTTCTTT. This gives the protein CSAVQGVKAFF.

The table lists this clonotype with a few counts. The CDR3 here is CASSIRYGQYSNQPQHF. The CDR3, as DNA: TGTGCCAGTAGTATTAGATACGGACAGTATAGCAATCAGCCCCAGCATTTT. V usage is TRBV19 and J usage is TRBJ1-5; TRBD1 might be the D (6 bases). This CDR3 contains 17 residues. With 3 bases removed from V and 0 bases from J, the gap between germline ends came to 15 bases. Germline V gene sequence: CDR1 LNHDA, CDR2 SQIVND (reference sequence).

This clonotype was detected a few times. The V call is TRBV20-1, the J call TRBJ1-5; tentatively, D is TRBD1 (5 bases). Germline CDR1 and CDR2: DFQATT and SNEGSKA (reference sequence). The CDR3 length is 13 residues. V lost 5 bases to trimming and J lost 5 bases, with 13 bases between them. This chain's CDR3 is CSADTGYYQPQHF. CDR3 sequence (DNA): TGCAGTGCTGACACAGGTTACTATCAGCCCCAGCATTTT.

This clonotype has a handful of counts. This chain uses TRBV7-3 with TRBJ2-2, with D unclear. Germline V CDR1 and CDR2: SGHTA, FQGTGA. Between the trimmed V and J ends, which lost 5 bases and 1 base, there was a span of 8 bases. The CDR3 spans 14 residues. In DNA form, the CDR3 reads TGTGCCAGCAGCCTATTCAAGAACACCGGGGAGCTGTTTTTT. Translating it yields CASSLFKNTGELFF.